These 28 T cell receptor beta chains share one sample of origin, sequenced in a study of blood T cell repertoires in COVID-19. The repertoire was sequenced with immunoSEQ multiplex PCR; TCRdb's copy has only in-frame clones and lacks some. The repertoire holds hundreds of thousands of clones, with about 90% as singletons. Material for sequencing was peripheral blood. These receptors all come from a woman between 18 and 29 years old with acute or convalescent COVID-19.

The rearrangement uses TRBV5-8 and TRBJ2-2; D gene unclear. The CDR3 has 14 residues. Germline V gives CDR1 SGHTS, CDR2 YDEGEE. V was shortened by 5 bases and J by 5 bases, with 13 bases between the two germline ends. The CDR3 DNA reads as TGTGCCAGCAGGGTCCGGCCGAGGACCGGGGAGCTGTTTTTT. Protein: CASRVRPRTGELFF. The whole variable domain, remainder taken from reference TRBV5-8 and TRBJ2-2, is EAGVTQSPTHLIKTRGQQATLRCSPISGHTSVYWYQQALGLGLQFLLWYDEGEERNRGNFPPRFSGRQFPNYSSELNVNALELEDSALYLCASRVRPRTGELFFGEGSRLTVL.

This sequence joins TRBV6-6 and TRBJ2-7, with TRBD1 identical over 8 bases. The germline V gene has CDR1 MNHNY and CDR2 SVGAGI (reference sequence). V was clipped by 7 bases and J by 5 bases; unmatched bases: 16. The CDR3 has 16 amino acids. The DNA for the CDR3 is TGTGCCAGCATCCGAGCCGCGAATCAGGGGGCCCACGAGCAGTACTTC. The encoded protein is CASIRAANQGAHEQYF.

This clone has only one observation. The chain employs TRBV12-3 or TRBV12-4 and TRBJ1-4; the D is unclear. This CDR3 is built from 13 residues. The ends were cut back, 8 bases at V and 7 bases at J, with 14 bases in the middle. In DNA, the CDR3 is TGTGCCAGCCGCATTCCTACTCTTGAAAAACTGTTTTTT. Residues: CASRIPTLEKLFF.

The V and J genes are TRBV4-3 and TRBJ1-2; 7 nucleotides align to TRBD1. The germline gives CDR1 LGHNA, CDR2 YSLEER. The CDR3 runs to 15 residues. Germline trimming cut 0 bases from V and 2 bases from J; bases unmatched to any gene: 3. The CDR3 DNA reads TGCGCCAGCAGCCAAGAAGGAGGGGGCAACTATGGCTACACCTTC. It specifies CASSQEGGGNYGYTF.

The chain combines TRBV29-1 with TRBJ2-2, with 8 nucleotides matching TRBD1. The CDR3 has 14 residues. V was pared by 4 bases and J by 4 bases, with 5 bases of the junction left unmatched. CDR1 SQVTM and CDR2 ANQGSEA come from the germline V gene. CDR3 amino acids: CSVVRTGTTGELFF. For the CDR3, the DNA is TGCAGCGTTGTCCGGACAGGGACCACCGGGGAGCTGTTTTTT.

The J gene is TRBJ2-1, the V gene TRBV11-2; 11 bases align to TRBD2. The CDR3 has 15 residues. V gave up 5 bases and J gave up 9 bases; unmatched junction bases: 9. Germline CDR1 and CDR2: SGHAT and FQNNGV. The CDR3 region has the DNA TGTGCCAGCAGCGCCATAGCGGGGGGGCAGGTTGAGCAGTTCTTC. Its translation is CASSAIAGGQVEQFF.

In its sample, this clone was seen a few times. The chain joins TRBV4-1 to TRBJ1-5; 9 nucleotides match TRBD1. V shed 5 bases and J 6 bases; nucleotides not matched to a gene: 2. The CDR3 extends over 13 amino acids. Looked up from germline, CDR1 is MGHRA and CDR2 is YSYEKL. The CDR3 nucleotides are TGCGCCAGCAGCTCGGACAGGGGTCAGCCCCAGCATTTT. Translated: CASSSDRGQPQHF.

The CDR3 is CASSVWDRGPPDTQYF. DNA for the CDR3: TGTGCCAGCAGCGTTTGGGACAGGGGACCCCCAGATACGCAGTATTTT. The chain combines TRBV9 with TRBJ2-3; 10 bases align to TRBD1. Looked up from germline, CDR1 is SGDLS and CDR2 is YYNGEE. After removal of 2 bases from V and 4 bases from J, the junction contained 7 bases not matched to a gene. The CDR3 runs to 16 residues.

Notes on this clone: The same CDR3 is also encoded by other DNA sequences in this sample. This sequence joins TRBV7-2 and TRBJ1-1, with 7 positions matching TRBD1. The germline CDR1 and CDR2 sequences are SGHTA and FQGNSA. There are 15 residues in the CDR3. J gave up 1 base and V 0 bases, and 2 bases lay outside the gene matches. The CDR3 protein is CASSLAGQRNTEAFF. The CDR3 DNA reads as TGTGCCAGCAGCTTAGCGGGACAGCGGAACACTGAAGCTTTCTTT.

The chain uses TRBV2 and TRBJ2-7; D is perhaps TRBD1 (6 bases). The CDR3 has 12 amino acids. Germline-derived CDR1 and CDR2 are SNHLY and FYNNEI. Trimming removed 8 bases at V and 5 bases at J, with 13 bases between. CDR3 DNA sequence: TGTGCCAGCTACACAGGGACCGACGAGCAGTACTTC. Protein: CASYTGTDEQYF.

The rearrangement uses TRBV2 and TRBJ2-1; unclear D gene. V was cut by 6 bases and J by 9 bases, with 21 bases left in between. In germline, CDR1 is SNHLY, CDR2 FYNNEI. The CDR3 contains 15 residues. The CDR3 DNA reads as TGTGCCAGCAGCGAGGAAACTACGATAGTCGGTGAGCAGTTCTTC. This codes for CASSEETTIVGEQFF.

The V gene is TRBV12-3 or TRBV12-4, the J gene TRBJ1-2; D is unclear. V was cut by 7 bases and J by 5 bases, with 14 bases left in between. This CDR3 contains 13 residues. The CDR3: CASTVSGLYGYTF. For the CDR3, the DNA is TGTGCCAGCACCGTAAGCGGTCTTTATGGCTACACCTTC.

The rearrangement links TRBV7-6 to TRBJ2-7; D is unclear. CDR1 is SGHVS, CDR2 FNYEAQ, per germline. The CDR3 has 15 residues. V gave up 5 bases and J gave up 2 bases, with 16 bases separating them. The CDR3 DNA follows: TGTGCCAGCAGCCCGTACACAGATTTGACCTACGAGCAGTACTTC. Translation: CASSPYTDLTYEQYF.

The chain combines TRBV7-9 with TRBJ2-7; 7 positions match TRBD1. CDR1 and CDR2 from the germline V gene are SEHNR and FQNEAQ (reference sequence). The CDR3 is made up of 14 amino acids. The V and J ends lost 4 bases and 2 bases, in that order; junction bases with no gene match: 5. The CDR3 spells CASSSEGQPYEQYF. CDR3 in DNA: TGTGCCAGCAGCTCCGAGGGACAGCCCTACGAGCAGTACTTC.

This chain uses TRBV3-1 (or the pseudogene TRBV3-2) with TRBJ1-2; D not resolved. The germline V gene encodes CDR1 LGHDT and CDR2 YNNKEL (reference sequence). Trimming stripped 1 base from V and 5 bases from J, with 14 bases between. The CDR3 consists of 15 residues. The CDR3 spells CASSQGRLSIYGYTF. CDR3 in DNA: TGTGCCAGCAGCCAAGGAAGACTGTCAATATATGGCTACACCTTC.

The J gene is TRBJ1-2, the V gene TRBV12-5; tentatively, D is TRBD1 (5 bases). V was clipped by 7 bases and J by 0 bases, with 9 bases between them. The CDR3 loop spans 13 amino acids. The V gene's germline CDR1 is LGHNT and CDR2 FRNRAP. The CDR3 here is CASEDSTNYGYTF. The DNA for the CDR3 is TGTGCTAGTGAAGACAGTACTAACTATGGCTACACCTTC. The full variable domain, completed using reference TRBV12-5 and TRBJ1-2, is DARVTQTPRHKVTEMGQEVTMRCQPILGHNTVFWYRQTMMQGLELLAYFRNRAPLDDSGMPKDRFSAEMPDATLATLKIQPSEPRDSAVYFCASEDSTNYGYTFGSGTRLTVV.

The chain combines TRBV7-9 with TRBJ1-1, with 7 bases aligning to TRBD1. CDR1 is SEHNR and CDR2 is FQNEAQ in the germline V gene (reference sequence). Trimming removed 4 bases from V and 0 bases from J; junction bases left unmatched: 8. This CDR3 spans 16 amino acids. The CDR3, as DNA: TGTGCCAGCAGCTCATCTACAGGGGCTATGAACACTGAAGCTTTCTTT. It translates to CASSSSTGAMNTEAFF.

The rearrangement links TRBV4-2 to TRBJ2-1; TRBD1 matches 8 bases. After removal of 5 bases from V and 5 bases from J, the junction contained 5 bases not matched to a gene. Looked up from germline, CDR1 is LGHNA and CDR2 is YNFKEQ. The CDR3 has 14 residues. CDR3 bases: TGTGCCAGCAGCTACCGGGACAGGAACAATGAGCAGTTCTTC. The encoded protein is CASSYRDRNNEQFF.

The chain is built from TRBV5-1 and TRBJ1-2, with 7 bases matching TRBD1. Germline assignment: CDR1 SGHRS and CDR2 YFSETQ. The V gene end was trimmed by 0 bases and the J gene end by 4 bases; junction bases not matched to a gene: 6. This CDR3 has 15 residues. CDR3 loop: CASSLVGGVGYGYTF. The DNA of the CDR3 is TGCGCCAGCAGCTTGGTAGGGGGCGTCGGCTATGGCTACACCTTC.

J is TRBJ1-3 and V is TRBV28; TRBD1 agrees at 7 bases. The CDR3 consists of 14 residues. V shed 8 bases, J shed 5 bases, and the junction held 9 bases outside the gene matches. CDR1 and CDR2 (germline): MDHEN, SYDVKM. The CDR3: CASSADRVRNTIYF. In DNA, the CDR3 is TGTGCCAGCTCCGCAGACAGGGTCAGAAACACCATATATTTT.

The rearrangement uses TRBV6-4 and TRBJ2-7; maybe TRBD1 (5 bases). The germline gives CDR1 MRHNA, CDR2 SNTAGT. The CDR3 is 13 amino acids. The germline V and J ends were trimmed by 7 bases and 0 bases, with 10 bases remaining between them. CDR3: CASTGHLSYEQYF. The DNA of the CDR3 is TGTGCCAGCACAGGGCACCTCTCCTACGAGCAGTACTTC.

The CDR3 is CASSLPGRGGMDTQYF. CDR3 nucleotide sequence: TGCGCCAGCAGCCTCCCAGGGCGGGGGGGAATGGATACGCAGTATTTT. V is TRBV4-1 and J is TRBJ2-3; the match to TRBD2 covers 9 bases. CDR3 length: 16 amino acids. The germline gives CDR1 MGHRA, CDR2 YSYEKL. V dropped 4 bases and J dropped 6; count of bases not matched to a gene: 11.

The chain joins TRBV28 to TRBJ2-7, with 8 bases lining up with TRBD2. The CDR3 spans 14 residues. The germline V gene encodes CDR1 MDHEN and CDR2 SYDVKM. Trimming at V came to 6 bases and at J to 1 base, leaving 5 bases not matched to a gene. For the CDR3, the DNA is TGTGCCAGCAGGAGCGGGGGTGTATCCTACGAGCAGTACTTC. Translation gives CASRSGGVSYEQYF.

The rearrangement uses TRBV9 and TRBJ2-7, with 15 bases matching TRBD2. V lost 3 bases, J lost 3 bases, and 4 bases stayed unmatched. The CDR3 consists of 16 residues. Germline CDR1 is SGDLS and CDR2 is YYNGEE. CDR3 sequence (DNA): TGTGCCAGCAGCGCGGGACTAGCGGGGGGACTCTACGAGCAGTACTTC. Its translation is CASSAGLAGGLYEQYF. The full variable domain, its missing parts supplied by reference TRBV9 and TRBJ2-7, is DSGVTQTPKHLITATGQRVTLRCSPRSGDLSVYWYQQSLDQGLQFLIQYYNGEERAKGNILERFSAQQFPDLHSELNLSSLELGDSALYFCASSAGLAGGLYEQYFGPGTRLTVT.

V and J are TRBV4-3 and TRBJ2-1; 9 bases match TRBD1. The CDR3 is made up of 17 amino acids. V shed 0 bases, J shed 3 bases, and the junction held 6 bases outside the gene matches. Per the germline V gene, CDR1 is LGHNA and CDR2 is YSLEER. As DNA, the CDR3 is TGCGCCAGCAGCCAAGAACAGGGGGCGGTTGACTACAATGAGCAGTTCTTC. Its protein product is CASSQEQGAVDYNEQFF.

The CDR3 here is CASSLFGGGATDTQYF. The CDR3 bases are TGTGCCAGCAGCTTGTTCGGCGGGGGAGCCACAGATACGCAGTATTTT. V and J are TRBV11-3 and TRBJ2-3; 7 nucleotides line up with TRBD2. The CDR3 runs 16 residues. Germline trimming cut 3 bases from V and 2 bases from J; bases unmatched to any gene: 8. CDR1 and CDR2 from the germline V gene are SGHNT and YENEEA.

V and J are TRBV18 and TRBJ1-4; D is unresolved. V lost 3 bases, J lost 8 bases, and 22 bases lay in between. The CDR3 is 17 residues long. The germline gives CDR1 KGHSH, CDR2 LQKENI. The CDR3 DNA reads TGTGCCAGCTCACCGTCCGGAGAGAATAGTTATGGAGAAAAACTGTTTTTT. Its translation: CASSPSGENSYGEKLFF.

The chain combines TRBV27 with TRBJ2-2; D gene uncertain. The CDR3 length is 14 residues. V was clipped by 3 bases and J by 1 base, with 6 bases between them. Germline loops: CDR1 MNHEY, CDR2 SMNVEV (reference sequence). The CDR3 sequence: CASSLLQNTGELFF. CDR3 bases: TGTGCCAGCAGTTTGTTACAGAACACCGGGGAGCTGTTTTTT.